This is a list of T cell receptor beta chains from one sample in a study of T cell responses to AZD1222 COVID-19 vaccine. The data were produced by immunoSEQ multiplex PCR, yet TCRdb's version contains in-frame clones alone and is incomplete. The sample includes approximately 270,000 clones, around 93% of them seen just once. The sample consisted of peripheral blood, taken 28 days after the second AZD1222 dose. The source of these receptors is an adult who received the AZD1222 COVID-19 vaccine. Each CDR3 is given with its conserved first and last residue. A D gene is named only where the DNA matches it firmly. Rows may omit the clone size; those that give it use once, few, many or a size class.

NA TRBJ2-2 NA TRBV3-1/TRBV3-2 TGTGCCAGCAGAGAGGGAGTGACCGGGGAGCTGTTTTTT CASREGVTGELFF
NA TRBJ1-5 NA TRBV27 TGTGCCAGCAGTGTAATCCCCCCGACTGGGAAGAATCAGCCCCAGCATTTT CASSVIPPTGKNQPQHF
NA TRBJ1-2 NA TRBV11-2 TGTGCCAGCAGCTTAGATCCGAGCGCCCCTGGCTACACCTTC CASSLDPSAPGYTF
TRBD2 TRBJ2-3 NA TRBV2 TGTGCCAGCAAGCCGGGACTAGCGACAGATACGCAGTATTTT CASKPGLATDTQYF
NA TRBJ2-3 NA TRBV7-9 TGTGCCAGCAGCTTGGACTGGGGCACAGATACGCAGTATTTT CASSLDWGTDTQYF
TRBD1 TRBJ1-3 NA TRBV7-9 TGTGCCAGCAGTCATACTACAGGGGTTGGAAACACCATATATTTT CASSHTTGVGNTIYF
NA TRBJ2-4 NA TRBV5-1 TGCGCCAGCAGCCGGGACGGACAGAACATTCAGTACTTC CASSRDGQNIQYF
NA TRBJ2-1 NA TRBV20-1 TGCAGTGCTCTGAACAATGAGCAGTTCTTC CSALNNEQFF
TRBD1 TRBJ1-5 NA TRBV10-3 TGTGCCATCGGGGATCAGGGGGCGGGTAGCAATCAGCCCCAGCATTTT CAIGDQGAGSNQPQHF
TRBD1 TRBJ1-2 NA TRBV15 TGTGCCACCAGCAGAGGGCCGAGGACAGGGGGCTTCGGCTACACCTTC CATSRGPRTGGFGYTF
TRBD2 TRBJ2-3 NA TRBV7-9 TGTGCCAGCAGCCCTAGGACTAGCGGGAGGTCTGGTACGCAGTATTTT CASSPRTSGRSGTQYF
NA TRBJ2-7 NA TRBV7-9 TGTGCCAGCAGCTTAGACAGGAGAAGGGAGTACTTC CASSLDRRREYF
TRBD1 TRBJ1-3 NA TRBV4-1 TGCGCCAGCAGCCAAGAGGACAGGGTGTACTCTGGAAACACCATATATTTT CASSQEDRVYSGNTIYF
NA TRBJ1-5 NA TRBV4-1 TGCGCCAGCAGCCAAGATTCTCCGACCGGGGCCCAGCATTTT CASSQDSPTGAQHF
NA TRBJ2-3 NA TRBV19 TGTGCCAGCCAACTCGGGGATACGCAGTATTTT CASQLGDTQYF
NA TRBJ1-1 NA TRBV6-5 TGTGCCAGCAGTTACTCGCACACTGAAGCTTTCTTT CASSYSHTEAFF
NA TRBJ2-1 NA TRBV28 TGTGCCAGCAGTTTACTGGCCCCAGGGGCCTCCTACAATGAGCAGTTCTTC CASSLLAPGASYNEQFF
NA TRBJ1-5 NA TRBV28 TGTGCCAGCCGGGGGAGATATCAGCCCCAGCATTTT CASRGRYQPQHF
NA TRBJ2-2 NA TRBV7-9 TGTGCCAGCAGCGCTGAAGGGTACACCGGGGAGCTGTTTTTT CASSAEGYTGELFF
NA TRBJ2-7 NA TRBV19 TGTGCCAGTAGTCTTGGGACGCGGTACGAGCAGTACTTC CASSLGTRYEQYF
TRBD1 TRBJ1-1 NA TRBV25-1 TGTGCCAGCAGTGAAGGACAGGGCCTGAACACTGAAGCTTTCTTT CASSEGQGLNTEAFF
NA TRBJ2-1 NA TRBV9 TGTGCCAGCTCCCATGGGGGCTCCTACAATGAGCAGTTCTTC CASSHGGSYNEQFF
TRBD1 TRBJ1-2 NA TRBV24-1 TGTGCCACCAGTGACCCTACAGGGGAACTTGGTGGCTACACCTTC CATSDPTGELGGYTF
NA TRBJ1-5 NA TRBV19 TGTGCCAGTAGTATAACTGGGGGCCTTTTCCAGCCCCAGCATTTT CASSITGGLFQPQHF
TRBD2 TRBJ2-3 NA TRBV6-2/TRBV6-3 TGTGCCAGCAGTTACGGGACTAGCGGGCGCACAGATACGCAGTATTTT CASSYGTSGRTDTQYF
TRBD1 TRBJ1-2 NA TRBV5-1 TGCGCCAGCACCATGTCAGGGGGAGGAATTTATGGCTACACCTTC CASTMSGGGIYGYTF
NA TRBJ2-1 few TRBV2 TGTGCCAGCAGGTCAGGGCCCTACAATGAGCAGTTCTTC CASRSGPYNEQFF
NA TRBJ2-3 NA TRBV9 TGTGCCAGCAGCGTACACGGGAACGGTAGAGATACGCAGTATTTT CASSVHGNGRDTQYF
TRBD1 TRBJ1-2 NA TRBV7-2 TGTGCCAGCAGCTTGGGACAGGGGTCCGCTGGCTACACCTTC CASSLGQGSAGYTF
NA TRBJ1-6 NA TRBV7-8 TGTGCCAGCAGCTTAGGTTCGGGGAACAGACCCAACTCACCCCTCCACTTT CASSLGSGNRPNSPLHF
TRBD1 TRBJ1-2 NA TRBV18 TGTGCCAGCTCAGGACAGGGGTTTGACTACACCTTC CASSGQGFDYTF
NA TRBJ2-2 once TRBV3-1/TRBV3-2 TGTGCCAGCAGCCAAAGGGGCAGGGTCGCCGGGGAGCTGTTTTTT CASSQRGRVAGELFF
NA TRBJ1-1 NA TRBV5-1 TGCGCCAGCAGCACGGGATACATGAACACTGAAGCTTTCTTT CASSTGYMNTEAFF
TRBD2 TRBJ2-5 NA TRBV5-1 TGCGCCAGCAGCTTGGGGGGTAGCGGGAGCCTGGAGACCCAGTACTTC CASSLGGSGSLETQYF
TRBD2 TRBJ2-3 once TRBV4-2 TGTGCCAGCAGCCTACTAGCGGGGGGCCCAGATACGCAGTATTTT CASSLLAGGPDTQYF
NA TRBJ2-7 NA TRBV19 TGTGCCAACAATGGTGGACAGCGGGAATCCTACGAGCAGTACTTC CANNGGQRESYEQYF
NA TRBJ2-3 NA TRBV15 TGTGCCACCAGCAGAGCCAGGGACCACACAGATACGCAGTATTTT CATSRARDHTDTQYF
NA TRBJ1-1 NA TRBV5-1 TGCGCCAGCAGCTCGGCCTTGAACACTGAAGCTTTCTTT CASSSALNTEAFF
NA TRBJ1-1 NA TRBV4-3 TGCGCCAGCAGCCAAGGCCGAGCGGGTCGGACTGAAGCTTTCTTT CASSQGRAGRTEAFF
NA TRBJ1-3 NA TRBV27 TGTGCCAGCAGTTTAATGGGTGGAAACACCATATATTTT CASSLMGGNTIYF
TRBD1 TRBJ1-1 NA TRBV3-1/TRBV3-2 TGTGCCAGCAGACAGGGGGGAACTAGGACTGAAGCTTTCTTT CASRQGGTRTEAFF
NA TRBJ2-6 NA TRBV9 TGTGCCAGCAGCCCCTCCTCAGGGTGGGCGGCCAACGTCCTGACTTTC CASSPSSGWAANVLTF
NA TRBJ2-6 NA TRBV5-1 TGCGCCAGCAGCTTGGAGGGACGCAGCTCTGGGGCCAACGTCCTGACTTTC CASSLEGRSSGANVLTF
NA TRBJ1-1 NA TRBV19 TGTGCCAGTAGTATCTGGGGGGAAACTGAAGCTTTCTTT CASSIWGETEAFF
NA TRBJ2-5 NA TRBV7-3 TGTGCCAGCAGCTTGGGGATAGAGACCCAGTACTTC CASSLGIETQYF
TRBD2 TRBJ2-5 NA TRBV19 TGTGCCAGTAGTACTAGCGGGGGAGAGACCCAGTACTTC CASSTSGGETQYF
NA TRBJ1-1 NA TRBV11-2 TGTGCCAGCAGCTTTAGAGTAGGGAACACTGAAGCTTTCTTT CASSFRVGNTEAFF
NA TRBJ1-6 NA TRBV3-1/TRBV3-2 TGTGCCAGCAGCCCCGACAGGAGCTCCTATAATTCACCCCTCCACTTT CASSPDRSSYNSPLHF
TRBD2 TRBJ2-1 NA TRBV7-3 TGTGCCAGCAGCCAGACTAGCGGGGACAATGAGCAGTTCTTC CASSQTSGDNEQFF
TRBD2 TRBJ2-3 NA TRBV29-1 TGCAGCGTCGAACTAGCGGGAGGGCCAGATACGCAGTATTTT CSVELAGGPDTQYF
NA TRBJ1-2 once TRBV9 TGTGCCAGCAGCGGCGGGTCGGTTATGGGAGGCTACACCTTC CASSGGSVMGGYTF
NA TRBJ2-3 NA TRBV28 TGTGCCAGCAGTTTACACCGAGGGGGCACAGATACGCAGTATTTT CASSLHRGGTDTQYF
NA TRBJ2-7 few TRBV28 TGTGCCAGCAGTTTGGGGGGTCGTTCCTACGAGCAGTACTTC CASSLGGRSYEQYF